Below, 3 T cell receptor beta chains from the same sample are listed, as sequenced in a study of identical twins. Using its own MiXCR run on the 5' RACE reads, TCRdb lists one record per CDR3 protein. The table has about 660,000 distinct CDR3 sequences, over 8.5% seen once. These data were also filed under a second study, of yellow fever vaccine responses in identical twins.

The sequenced sample consisted of PBMCs. Receptors originate from a young woman in good health.

CDR3 loop: CASSWDREGELFF. Here the CDR3 DNA reads TGTGCCAGCAGCTGGGACAGGGAAGGGGAGCTGTTTTTT. This chain joins TRBV11-2 and TRBJ2-2; 9 nucleotides agree with TRBD1. Germline V gene lookup returns CDR1 SGHAT and CDR2 FQNNGV. V dropped 4 bases and J dropped 8; count of bases not matched to a gene: 2. The CDR3 totals 13 residues.

This clonotype has a handful of counts. The chain employs TRBV12-3 or TRBV12-4 and TRBJ2-7; 7 nucleotides line up with TRBD2. V shed 6 bases, J shed 9 bases, and the junction held 20 bases outside the gene matches. The CDR3 has 16 amino acids. CDR3 residues: CASSNSPPDRREVQYF. The CDR3, as DNA: TGTGCCAGCAGCAATTCCCCTCCGGACCGTCGGGAGGTGCAGTACTTC.

The table lists this clonotype with a few counts. The chain combines TRBV28 with TRBJ1-4; 8 bases map to TRBD1. CDR3 length: 14 residues. Germline V gene data show CDR1 as MDHEN and CDR2 as SYDVKM. V trimming: 7 bases; J trimming: 5 bases; junction bases outside the gene matches: 6. In DNA form, the CDR3 reads TGTGCCAGCAAGAGGACAGGGTGGAATGAAAAACTGTTTTTT. Residues: CASKRTGWNEKLFF.